This TCR beta chain was profiled in a study of vaccination and CD4 T cells after COVID-19. Described treatment: approximately nine-day PBMC culture with coronavirus spike peptide pools or control peptides (ViraFEST assay). During the years 2011-2018, before the COVID-19 pandemic, the unexposed donor's CD4+ T cells were collected. In the ViraFEST assay, peptide-pool expansion preceded TCR sequencing of expanded clonotypes. Wells contained around 1.8 million PBMCs each, and these were cultured with 10 IU/ml IL-2 and around 10 ug/ml peptide pools. It was on days 3 and 7 that half the medium was replaced with fresh IL-2 medium. The CDR3 consists of 13 residues. Germline lookup yields CDR1 LNHDA and CDR2 SQIVND (reference sequence). V lost 5 bases and J lost 4, with 9 bases in between. At the Johns Hopkins FTIC core, DNA taken from cultured CD4+ T cells was sequenced by way of the Oncomine TCR Beta short-read assay. Genomic DNA was isolated from CD4+ T cells that had been cultured. In TCRdb, the PCR reads were re-called with MiXCR into one record per CDR3 protein. Among over 9,000 distinct CDR3 sequences listed, less than 45% were seen once.

This clonotype was found a few times. Its antigen is as yet unknown. The chain combines TRBV19 with TRBJ1-5, with a tentative D call TRBD1 (6 bases). The sequence came from a human donor in good health. The sample consisted of CD4+ T cells from blood, cultured in vitro. CDR3 amino acids: CASSSTGNQPQHF. The CDR3, as DNA: TGTGCCAGTAGTTCGACAGGTAATCAGCCCCAGCATTTT. The full variable domain, in which reference TRBV19 and TRBJ1-5 provide the parts outside the CDR3, is DGGITQSPKYLFRKEGQNVTLSCEQNLNHDAMYWYRQDPGQGLRLIYYSQIVNDFQKGDIAEGYSVSREKKESFPLTVTSAQKNPTAFYLCASSSTGNQPQHFGDGTRLSIL.